This T cell receptor (beta chain) is from a study of blood T cell repertoires in COVID-19 (TCRdb year 2020). At the level of the whole study: Samples from collaborators originated in the United States, Italy and Spain and spanned both the acute and convalescent phases of COVID-19. Nearly every sample came with metadata listing a de-identified subject ID, COVID-19 status, age in years and sex. HLA class I and class II types, where available, came from metadata supplied by the sample provider rather than from assay-based typing. Subjects who had been exposed to COVID-19, were actively infected with it, or had recovered from it provided the deeply sampled blood TCRbeta repertoires that made up the dataset. The repertoires were released in a freely available public database intended as a resource for research on the immune response to SARS-CoV-2. Samples were obtained from the ongoing ImmuneRACE study (first 160 participants) and from some 1,300 subjects provided by 6 global collaborators. The prospective study material was composed of cDNA or gDNA derived from T cells, B-cell-depleted T cells, or PBMCs.

V gives up 1 base and J gives up 1 base, and the segment between their germline ends measures 18 bases. The germline V gene (reference sequence) specifies SGHNT as CDR1 and YYREEE as CDR2. The CDR3 sequence holds 17 residues, the cysteine and phenylalanine included. The only DNA kept is the CDR3, 51 bases in frame from the first base. The immunoSEQ Assay, a bias-controlled multiplex PCR, was used to amplify TCRbeta CDR3 regions from genomic DNA. From the authors' description of their analysis: The number of nucleated cells in each sample was estimated by amplification of reference gene primers within the assay. To quantify the absolute abundance of each unique TCRbeta CDR3 rearrangement, sequence reads were collapsed and filtered. For each sample, productive Simpson clonality was calculated by taking the square root of Simpson's diversity index across productive rearrangements. Here the immuneACCESS table is served through TCRdb, limited to in-frame sequences with V and J called. Missing clones are a known gap in these copies; in checked studies unresolved V genes cover under half, and the rest lacks a known reason. V and J calls and clone size follow that table, whereas D and trimming were derived from the DNA. This sample holds about 280,000 clones; 80% to 90% were observed only once. The ten largest clones take up approximately 10% of the sample.

Concerning this clone: It lacks a known antigen. Base qualities are missing; no much larger clone stands one base away.

What the study reported, not specific to this receptor: How much clinical and demographic metadata was included differed by source and by participant, and the metadata was provided uncurated.

Collaborating institutions collected whole blood in K2EDTA tubes following their own protocols. Collaborator samples were shipped for TCRbeta analysis as frozen whole blood, isolated PBMCs, or DNA extracted from either sample type. The sequence derives from a woman in her 70s with acute or convalescent COVID-19. Source material: peripheral blood. The chain is assembled from TRBV5-4 and TRBJ2-7, with TRBD1 tentatively as D gene (5 bases match). The CDR3 has the sequence CASSLRVNRQLSYEQYF. The sequence in DNA is TGTGCCAGCAGCTTGAGGGTTAACAGGCAACTATCCTACGAGCAGTACTTC.